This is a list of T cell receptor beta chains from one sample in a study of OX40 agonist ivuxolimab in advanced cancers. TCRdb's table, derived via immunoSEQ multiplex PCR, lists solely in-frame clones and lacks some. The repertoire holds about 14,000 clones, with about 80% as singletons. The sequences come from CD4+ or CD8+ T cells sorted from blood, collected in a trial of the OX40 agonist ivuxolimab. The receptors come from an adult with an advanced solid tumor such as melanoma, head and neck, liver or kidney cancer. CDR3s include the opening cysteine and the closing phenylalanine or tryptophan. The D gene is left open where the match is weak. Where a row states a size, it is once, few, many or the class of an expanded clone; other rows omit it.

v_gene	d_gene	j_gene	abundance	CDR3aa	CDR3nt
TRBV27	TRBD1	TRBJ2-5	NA	CASSPRGLGETQYF	TGTGCCAGCAGTCCAAGGGGGCTTGGAGAGACCCAGTACTTC
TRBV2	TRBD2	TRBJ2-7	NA	CASSVPGLSAYEQYF	TGTGCCAGCAGTGTACCGGGACTATCAGCCTACGAGCAGTACTTC
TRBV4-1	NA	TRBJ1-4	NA	CASSQGSTTNEKLFF	TGCGCCAGCAGCCAAGGGTCTACAACTAATGAAAAACTGTTTTTT
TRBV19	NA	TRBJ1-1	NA	CASSTRTDFYDSNTEAFF	TGTGCCAGTAGTACCCGGACAGATTTTTATGACTCGAACACTGAAGCTTTCTTT
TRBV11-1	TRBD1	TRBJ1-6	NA	CASSNDRAGSPLHF	TGTGCCAGCAGCAATGACAGGGCGGGTTCACCCCTCCACTTT
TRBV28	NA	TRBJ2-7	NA	CASSLQFVAEQYF	TGTGCCAGCAGTTTGCAGTTTGTAGCCGAGCAGTACTTC
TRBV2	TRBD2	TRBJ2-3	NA	CASSVVAGGTDTQYF	TGTGCCAGCAGTGTGGTAGCGGGGGGCACAGATACGCAGTATTTT
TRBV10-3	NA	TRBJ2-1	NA	CATGGNEQFF	TGTGCCACCGGAGGAAATGAGCAGTTCTTC
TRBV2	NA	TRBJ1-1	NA	CASRADSNRGNTEAFF	TGTGCCAGCAGGGCCGACTCTAACCGAGGGAACACTGAAGCTTTCTTT
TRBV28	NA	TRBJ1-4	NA	CASSTRTDAPEKLFF	TGTGCCAGCAGTACCCGGACAGATGCCCCGGAAAAACTGTTTTTT
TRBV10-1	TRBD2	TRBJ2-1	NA	CASSLSLAGGYNEQFF	TGCGCCAGCAGTCTATCTCTAGCGGGGGGATACAATGAGCAGTTCTTC
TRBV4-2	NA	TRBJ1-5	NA	CASSQESGVISNQPQHF	TGTGCCAGCAGCCAAGAGTCCGGGGTAATCAGCAATCAGCCCCAGCATTTT
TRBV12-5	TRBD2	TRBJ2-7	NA	CASGSTSGGPSSYEQYF	TGTGCTAGTGGTTCGACTAGCGGGGGGCCGAGCTCCTACGAGCAGTACTTC
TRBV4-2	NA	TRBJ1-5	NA	CASSQVQGGNQPQHF	TGTGCCAGCAGCCAAGTCCAGGGAGGCAATCAGCCCCAGCATTTT
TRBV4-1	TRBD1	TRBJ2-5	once	CASSQGYRGRETQYF	TGCGCCAGCAGCCAAGGGTACAGGGGGCGTGAGACCCAGTACTTC
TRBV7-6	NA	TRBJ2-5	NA	CASYSGAGETQYF	TGTGCCAGCTACTCGGGCGCCGGGGAGACCCAGTACTTC
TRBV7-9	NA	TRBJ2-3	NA	CASSLSSSYTDTQYF	TGTGCCAGCAGCTTATCCTCTTCCTACACAGATACGCAGTATTTT
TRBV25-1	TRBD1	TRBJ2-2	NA	CASGSGTADTGELFF	TGTGCCAGCGGATCCGGGACAGCTGACACCGGGGAGCTGTTTTTT
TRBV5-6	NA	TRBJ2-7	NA	CASSLSWGMGSYEQYF	TGTGCCAGCAGCTTGTCATGGGGGATGGGTTCCTACGAGCAGTACTTC
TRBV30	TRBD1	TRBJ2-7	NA	CAWRTDRPTYEQYF	TGTGCCTGGAGGACGGACAGGCCCACCTACGAGCAGTACTTC
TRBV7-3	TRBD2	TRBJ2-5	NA	CASSSSGSSQETQYF	TGTGCCAGCAGCTCTAGCGGGAGCAGCCAAGAGACCCAGTACTTC
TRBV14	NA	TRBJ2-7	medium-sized	CASSQNPGPQPYEQYF	TGTGCCAGCAGCCAAAACCCGGGACCTCAGCCATACGAGCAGTACTTC
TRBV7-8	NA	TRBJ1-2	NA	CASSYGNSVIGYTF	TGTGCCAGCAGCTATGGAAATTCTGTAATTGGCTACACCTTC
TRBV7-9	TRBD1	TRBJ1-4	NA	CASSFPTGGGGNEKLFF	TGTGCCAGCAGCTTCCCGACAGGGGGCGGAGGTAATGAAAAACTGTTTTTT
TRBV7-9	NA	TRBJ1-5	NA	CASSLAHGQLNQPQHF	TGTGCCAGCAGCTTAGCGCATGGACAGCTTAATCAGCCCCAGCATTTT
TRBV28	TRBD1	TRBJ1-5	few	CASRGTGGGNQPQHF	TGTGCCAGCAGAGGGACAGGGGGCGGTAATCAGCCCCAGCATTTT
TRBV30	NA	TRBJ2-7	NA	CAWSVPEWDEQYF	TGTGCCTGGAGTGTACCAGAGTGGGACGAGCAGTACTTC
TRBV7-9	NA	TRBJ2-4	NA	CASSLVTIAKNIQYF	TGTGCCAGCAGCCTGGTAACCATAGCCAAAAACATTCAGTACTTC
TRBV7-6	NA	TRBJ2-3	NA	CASSLGSSRYTDTQYF	TGTGCCAGCAGCTTAGGTTCGTCACGGTACACAGATACGCAGTATTTT
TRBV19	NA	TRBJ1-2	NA	CASSMVLGFLDGYTF	TGTGCCAGTAGTATGGTCCTTGGATTCTTGGATGGCTACACCTTC
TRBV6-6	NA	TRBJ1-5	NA	CASSWPGQPQHF	TGTGCCAGCAGCTGGCCGGGCCAGCCCCAGCATTTT
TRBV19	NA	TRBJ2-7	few	CASSILVSYEQYF	TGTGCCAGTAGTATTTTGGTCTCCTACGAGCAGTACTTC
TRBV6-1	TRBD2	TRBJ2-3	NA	CASSPTSGDTQYF	TGTGCCAGCAGCCCGACTAGCGGGGATACGCAGTATTTT
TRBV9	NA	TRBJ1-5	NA	CASSGGASNQPQHF	TGTGCCAGCAGCGGGGGGGCTAGCAATCAGCCCCAGCATTTT
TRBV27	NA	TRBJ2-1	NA	CASRVGASTISSYNEQFF	TGTGCCAGCAGAGTGGGGGCCTCTACTATAAGCTCCTACAATGAGCAGTTCTTC
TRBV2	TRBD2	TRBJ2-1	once	CASSPDVVAGYNEQFF	TGTGCCAGCAGTCCCGACGTGGTAGCGGGGTACAATGAGCAGTTCTTC
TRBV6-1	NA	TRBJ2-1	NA	CASIRGLNEQFF	TGTGCCAGCATCCGGGGCCTGAATGAGCAGTTCTTC
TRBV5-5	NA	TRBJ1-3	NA	CASSRVGEISGNTIYF	TGTGCCAGCAGCCGGGTGGGGGAAATTTCTGGAAACACCATATATTTT
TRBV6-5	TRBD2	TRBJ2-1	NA	CASSPLAGDYNEQFF	TGTGCCAGCAGTCCCCTAGCGGGAGACTACAATGAGCAGTTCTTC
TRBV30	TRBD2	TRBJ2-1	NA	CAWSGTSLYEQFF	TGTGCCTGGAGTGGGACTAGCCTCTATGAGCAGTTCTTC
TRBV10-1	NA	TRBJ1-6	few	CASSESDEGSPLHF	TGCGCCAGCAGTGAGTCAGATGAAGGTTCACCCCTCCACTTT
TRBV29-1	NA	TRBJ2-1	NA	CSVLVQGGNEQFF	TGCAGCGTTTTGGTACAGGGTGGCAATGAGCAGTTCTTC
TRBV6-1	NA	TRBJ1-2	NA	CASSQEQLRYGYTF	TGTGCCAGCAGCCAAGAACAGCTTCGCTATGGCTACACCTTC
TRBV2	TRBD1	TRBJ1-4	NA	CAVPGQGYEKLFF	TGTGCCGTTCCGGGACAGGGTTATGAAAAACTGTTTTTT
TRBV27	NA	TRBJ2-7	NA	CASSLIREGYEQYF	TGTGCCAGCAGTTTAATAAGAGAAGGCTACGAGCAGTACTTC
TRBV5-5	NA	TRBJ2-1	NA	CASNLREQGWHEQFF	TGTGCCAGCAACCTTAGAGAGCAGGGGTGGCATGAGCAGTTCTTC
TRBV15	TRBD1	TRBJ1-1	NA	CATSRGSTGGRTEAFF	TGTGCCACCAGCAGAGGGTCGACAGGGGGTAGGACTGAAGCTTTCTTT
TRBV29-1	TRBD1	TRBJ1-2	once	CSVDIDPRGLNYGYTF	TGCAGCGTTGATATCGATCCCAGGGGGCTTAACTATGGCTACACCTTC
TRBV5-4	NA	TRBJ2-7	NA	CASSLETRDEQYF	TGTGCCAGCAGCTTGGAGACACGGGACGAGCAGTACTTC
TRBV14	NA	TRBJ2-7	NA	CASSPRGLSSYEQYF	TGTGCCAGCAGTCCCAGGGGTCTGAGCTCCTACGAGCAGTACTTC
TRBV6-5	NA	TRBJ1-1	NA	CASSLVVNTEAFF	TGTGCCAGCAGTTTGGTCGTGAACACTGAAGCTTTCTTT
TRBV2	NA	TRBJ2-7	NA	CASSYGRVAYEQYF	TGTGCCAGCAGTTATGGCAGGGTGGCCTACGAGCAGTACTTC
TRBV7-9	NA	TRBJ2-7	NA	CASSSGVNYEQYF	TGTGCCAGCAGTTCAGGGGTAAACTACGAGCAGTACTTC
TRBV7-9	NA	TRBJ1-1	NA	CAGSSQTPRGDTEAFF	TGTGCCGGCAGCTCCCAAACCCCTCGGGGTGACACTGAAGCTTTCTTT
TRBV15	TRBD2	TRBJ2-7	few	CATTPGLGTYEQYF	TGTGCCACCACGCCGGGACTAGGTACCTACGAGCAGTACTTC